This is a list of T cell receptor beta chains from one sample in a study of T cell repertoires in cytomegalovirus infection. Using its own MiXCR run on the reads, TCRdb lists one record per CDR3 protein. The sample consists of about 340,000 distinct CDR3 sequences, approximately 32% of them appearing once. Their cognate antigens are unknown. The material was cultured PBMCs, obtained from culture after CMV antigen stimulation. The receptors shown here come from a human donor in good health (CMV status not recorded). Some clones in this sample may be carry-over from other donors' samples. Both conserved end residues are trimmed from each CDR3. Size is stated for part of the rows, as once, few or many counts, or as a class when the clone is expanded.

>TRBV18|few
ASSPQGGGPDTQY
>TRBV5-1|.
ASSFPDGYTEAF
>TRBV2|.
ASSSGLGYGYT
>TRBV11-2|few
ASNPWGGNNEQF
>TRBV7-6|.
ASSLENRGTDTQY
>TRBV19|.
ASRMVGTRIPGSYNEQF
>TRBV7-3|many
ASSLTTGRNTEAF
>TRBV4-1|.
ASSQDPTVPGGKLF
>TRBV5-6|.
ASSQGQGAYEQY
>TRBV10-2|few
ASRHRDSPGNTEAF
>TRBV24-1|.
ATSEADYGYT
>TRBV7-2|many
ASRFSGRATETQY
>TRBV7-2|few
ASTPRLGGRAF
>TRBV9|.
ASSEGGRGNTEAF
>TRBV7-9|few
ASSLAGQPGNYGYT
>TRBV7-3|many
ASSPGVLTDTQY
>TRBV7-6|many
ASSRTSGSTDTQY
>TRBV11-2|once
ASSWDPGNEKLF
>TRBV15|.
ATSSLLNQPQH
>TRBV20-1|few
SAGGSSGNTIY
>TRBV6-1|.
ASSVGLAGAGANVLT
>TRBV6-5|few
ASSYFRGQRPQH
>TRBV7-9|many
ASSLGNTIY
>TRBV12-3/TRBV12-4|.
ASSVENYGYT
>TRBV29-1|few
SGGLGGEGGYTIY
>TRBV2|.
ASGGRALNTEAF
>TRBV7-3|.
ASSLTPGQGSSGDTGELF
>TRBV4-2|once
ASSQARGLNYGYT
>TRBV10-2|.
ASSVILGPLYGYT
>TRBV7-8|many
ASSLDRGSTDTQY
>TRBV6-1|.
ASSERPGLTKNIQY
>TRBV2|.
ASSEALGETDTQY
>TRBV9|.
ASSPGRGRNEQY
>TRBV4-2|.
ASSQMGGQDKAF
>TRBV6-6|few
ASSPRGSGDTEAF
>TRBV7-8|.
ASSTKDRGRYNEQF
>TRBV11-2|.
ASSIRGVATGELF
>TRBV6-1|.
ASSLDETYEQY
>TRBV5-1|.
ASSIPDRDIQY
>TRBV7-9|many
ASSRYTEAF
>TRBV30|.
AWSGTGFNQPQH
>TRBV4-1|.
ASSRPGQRSPLH
>TRBV19|.
ASSIGGLQYNEQF
>TRBV4-1|.
ASSRARTGGVGVSYEQY
>TRBV4-2|.
ASSQDGTSGQGEQF
>TRBV12-3/TRBV12-4|.
ASSLDRGMEPQH
>TRBV6-6|few
ASTPQGRSNQPQH
>TRBV6-5|.
ASSYGGITDTQY
>TRBV5-1|few
ASSIGQGTRGYT
>TRBV6-8|.
ASRSGTGWTEAF
>TRBV9|few
ASSDGLAGYEQY
>TRBV12-3/TRBV12-4|.
ASKGVGQPQH
>TRBV5-6|.
ASSFRRGALH
>TRBV7-9|.
ASSLVLGRETQY
>TRBV27|.
ASSLRDRGLAGGDEQF
>TRBV10-3|.
AISGPNYEQY
>TRBV20-1|few
SARRQGSYEQY
>TRBV28|few
ASSPGQARDEQY